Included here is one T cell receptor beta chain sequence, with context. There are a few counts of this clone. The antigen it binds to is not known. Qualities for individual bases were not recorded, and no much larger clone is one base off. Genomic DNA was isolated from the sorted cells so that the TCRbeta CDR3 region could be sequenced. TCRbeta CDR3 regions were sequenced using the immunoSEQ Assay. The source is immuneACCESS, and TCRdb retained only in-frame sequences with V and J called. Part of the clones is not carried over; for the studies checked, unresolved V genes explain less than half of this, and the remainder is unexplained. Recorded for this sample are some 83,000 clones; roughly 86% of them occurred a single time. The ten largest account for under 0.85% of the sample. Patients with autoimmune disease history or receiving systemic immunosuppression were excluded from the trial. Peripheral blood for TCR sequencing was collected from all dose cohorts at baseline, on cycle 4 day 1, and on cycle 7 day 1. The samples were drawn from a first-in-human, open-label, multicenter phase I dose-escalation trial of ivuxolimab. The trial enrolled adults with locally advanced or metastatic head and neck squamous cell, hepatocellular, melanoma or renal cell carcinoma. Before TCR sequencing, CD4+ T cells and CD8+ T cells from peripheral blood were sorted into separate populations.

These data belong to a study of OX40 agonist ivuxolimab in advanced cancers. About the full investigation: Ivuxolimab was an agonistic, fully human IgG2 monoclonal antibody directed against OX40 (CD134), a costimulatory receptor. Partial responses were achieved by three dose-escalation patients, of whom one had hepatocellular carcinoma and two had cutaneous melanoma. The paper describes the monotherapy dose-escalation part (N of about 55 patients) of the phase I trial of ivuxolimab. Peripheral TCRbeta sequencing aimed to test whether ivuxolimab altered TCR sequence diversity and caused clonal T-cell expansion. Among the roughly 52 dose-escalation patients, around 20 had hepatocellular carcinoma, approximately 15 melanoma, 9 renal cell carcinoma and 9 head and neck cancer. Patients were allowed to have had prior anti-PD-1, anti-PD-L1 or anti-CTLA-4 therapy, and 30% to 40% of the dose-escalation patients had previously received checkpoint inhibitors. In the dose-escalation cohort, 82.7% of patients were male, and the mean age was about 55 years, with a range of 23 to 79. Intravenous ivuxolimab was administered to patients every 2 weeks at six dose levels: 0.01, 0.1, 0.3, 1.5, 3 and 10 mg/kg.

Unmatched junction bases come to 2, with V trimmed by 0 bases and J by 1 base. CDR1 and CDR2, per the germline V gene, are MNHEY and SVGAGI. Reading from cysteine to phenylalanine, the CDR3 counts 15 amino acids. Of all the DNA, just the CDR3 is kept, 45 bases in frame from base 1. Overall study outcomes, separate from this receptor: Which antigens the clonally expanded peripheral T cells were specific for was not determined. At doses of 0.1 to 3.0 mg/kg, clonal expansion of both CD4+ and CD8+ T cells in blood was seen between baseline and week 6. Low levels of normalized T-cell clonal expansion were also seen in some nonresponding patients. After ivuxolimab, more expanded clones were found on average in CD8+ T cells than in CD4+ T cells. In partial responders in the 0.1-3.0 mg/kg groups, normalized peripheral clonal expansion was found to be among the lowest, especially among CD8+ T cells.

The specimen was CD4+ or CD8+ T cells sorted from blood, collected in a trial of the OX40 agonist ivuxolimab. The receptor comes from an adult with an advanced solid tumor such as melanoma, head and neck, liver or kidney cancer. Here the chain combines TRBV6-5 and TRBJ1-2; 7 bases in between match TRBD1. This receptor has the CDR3 CASSYSGDSNYGYTF. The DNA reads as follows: TGTGCCAGCAGTTACTCGGGGGACAGTAACTATGGCTACACCTTC.